The TCR beta chain described here comes from a study of CD8+CD57+ T cells in acquired aplastic anemia. Profiling that covered TCR beta VDJ and CDR3 relied on genomic DNA as its template. One entry per CDR3 protein, called by TCRdb with MiXCR from the reads. The data contain some 280,000 distinct CDR3 sequences, approximately 55% of them singletons. This clonotype was counted at least ten times. The CDR3 loop spans 15 amino acids. Losses at the gene ends were 4 bases for V and 0 bases for J; bases not matched to a gene: 4. Per the germline V gene, CDR1 is LNHDA and CDR2 is SQIVND (reference sequence). This receptor was obtained from a human donor with severe aplastic anemia or a healthy control (not recorded which). The sequenced sample was sorted CD4+, CD8+, or CD8+CD57+ T cells (not recorded which) from PBMCs. The chain couples TRBV19 to TRBJ2-3, with 7 bases that match TRBD1. The CDR3 coding sequence is TGTGCCAGTAGTACCCGGGACAGAAGCACAGATACGCAGTATTTT. It is translated as CASSTRDRSTDTQYF.